The rows below give T cell receptor beta chains drawn from one sample of a study of stem cell transplantation in POMP-related autoinflammatory disease. Here immunoSEQ multiplex PCR was the method, and the copy in TCRdb shows in-frame clones only, minus some. The sample consists of 30,000 or so clones, 85% to 90% of them appearing once. This material consisted of CD4+ T cells from PBMCs, taken before stem cell transplantation. The receptor source for this set is a human donor with POMP-related autoinflammation and immune dysregulation (PRAID). Both conserved end residues are part of each CDR3. D genes are given only for firm matches. The listing skips clone size in some rows; elsewhere it reads once, few, many or a size class.

cdr3_nt,cdr3_aa,v_call,d_call,clone_size,j_call
TGCGCCAGCAGTCAACGGGGCAGGGTGGTAGATTACGAGCAGTACTTC,CASSQRGRVVDYEQYF,TRBV23-1,-,-,TRBJ2-7
TGTGCCAGCAGTTACCCGGAGAGGGTGGATGGCTACACCTTC,CASSYPERVDGYTF,TRBV6-6,-,few,TRBJ1-2
TGTGCCAGCAGCTTGCCCCCAAGCTACGAGCAGTACTTC,CASSLPPSYEQYF,TRBV5-4,-,-,TRBJ2-7
TGTGCCATCAGTTCAGGGGGGCCGCAACTCAGCAATGAGCAGTTCTTC,CAISSGGPQLSNEQFF,TRBV10-3,-,-,TRBJ2-1
TGTGCCATCAGTGATTCTGGGGCTGGGGGCAAAAACATTCAGTACTTC,CAISDSGAGGKNIQYF,TRBV10-3,-,-,TRBJ2-4
TGTGCCAGCAGTGAAACGGAGGCTAATGAAAAACTGTTTTTT,CASSETEANEKLFF,TRBV2,-,-,TRBJ1-4
TGTGCCAGCAGCCAAAGGGGAGGCTATGGCTACACCTTC,CASSQRGGYGYTF,TRBV6-6,-,few,TRBJ1-2
TGTGCCAGCAGCCGGGACGGTAGAACAGATACGCAGTATTTT,CASSRDGRTDTQYF,TRBV7-9,-,-,TRBJ2-3
TGTGCCAGCGGGGGACTGCAAGAGACCCAGTACTTC,CASGGLQETQYF,TRBV2,-,-,TRBJ2-5
TGTGCCAGTAGTATCGCCGGGACAGGGTTCTCTGGGGCCAACGTCCTGACTTTC,CASSIAGTGFSGANVLTF,TRBV19,TRBD1,-,TRBJ2-6
TGTGCCAGCAGCCAAGATTGGTCCGGGGAGACCCAGTACTTC,CASSQDWSGETQYF,TRBV4-2,-,-,TRBJ2-5
TGTGCCAGCAGCCAAATCGGACAGGTGAGCTCCTACGAGCAGTACTTC,CASSQIGQVSSYEQYF,TRBV4-2,TRBD1,-,TRBJ2-7
TGTGCCAGCAGCTTAGCAGGGTATTTTGGGCCCCAGCATTTT,CASSLAGYFGPQHF,TRBV7-9,-,-,TRBJ1-5
TGTGCCAGTAGTATAGCGGACAGGGCCTACGAGCAGTACTTC,CASSIADRAYEQYF,TRBV19,TRBD1,-,TRBJ2-7
TGTGCCATCAGTGAGATCAGGGGGCGAAGTGGAAACACCATATATTTT,CAISEIRGRSGNTIYF,TRBV10-3,TRBD1,-,TRBJ1-3
TGTGCCAGCAGTTTACACAGGGTCATCGGAACCTACGAGCAGTACTTC,CASSLHRVIGTYEQYF,TRBV27,-,-,TRBJ2-7
TGTGCCATTGACAGGGGAACTGGGGACTATGGCTACACCTTC,CAIDRGTGDYGYTF,TRBV28,TRBD1,once,TRBJ1-2
TGTGCCAGCAGTTTCAGGGCGAACACTGAAGCTTTCTTT,CASSFRANTEAFF,TRBV27,-,-,TRBJ1-1
TGTGCCAGCAGTATTGTTCGGGACAACTATGGCTACACCTTC,CASSIVRDNYGYTF,TRBV2,-,few,TRBJ1-2
TGTGCCAGCAGCTTACAGGAGTTCCTCTCTGGAAACACCATATATTTT,CASSLQEFLSGNTIYF,TRBV6-6,-,-,TRBJ1-3
TGTGCCAGCAACCGGGACAGGGGTTCACCCCTCCACTTT,CASNRDRGSPLHF,TRBV7-2,TRBD1,-,TRBJ1-6
TGTGCCAGCAGCTTAACAGGGGGTGAGCAGTTCTTC,CASSLTGGEQFF,TRBV7-3,-,-,TRBJ2-1
TGTGCCAGCAGCTTCGGCCCCGCAGGGGACTATGGCTACACCTTC,CASSFGPAGDYGYTF,TRBV7-2,-,-,TRBJ1-2
TGTGCCAGCAATGAGTCTCGAGTACGAAAGACCTATGGCTACACCTTC,CASNESRVRKTYGYTF,TRBV5-2,-,-,TRBJ1-2
TGTGCCAGCAGCTTAGACAGGGGGAACACTGAAGCTTTCTTT,CASSLDRGNTEAFF,TRBV7-2,TRBD1,-,TRBJ1-1
TGTGCCAGCAGTTTGAGGGGGACCAACTACGAGCAGTACTTC,CASSLRGTNYEQYF,TRBV27,-,-,TRBJ2-7
TGTGCCAGCAGTATAGAATTACTAGCAGATACGCAGTATTTT,CASSIELLADTQYF,TRBV6-1,-,-,TRBJ2-3
TGTGCCAGCAGACTGCGGGGGAACACAGATACGCAGTATTTT,CASRLRGNTDTQYF,TRBV6-1,TRBD2,-,TRBJ2-3
TGTGCCAGCAGTGAACGACGACAGGGCGATGAAAAACTGTTTTTT,CASSERRQGDEKLFF,TRBV6-1,TRBD1,few,TRBJ1-4
TGTGCCAGCAGTAGGGGACTAGCGGAAGAGACCCAGTACTTC,CASSRGLAEETQYF,TRBV6-5,TRBD2,-,TRBJ2-5
TGTGCCAGCCAGACAGGGAAGACTATCAATGAGCAGTTCTTC,CASQTGKTINEQFF,TRBV2,TRBD1,-,TRBJ2-1
TGTGCCAGCACCCCGGGACAGGGGGTTGGTGATTCACCCCTCCACTTT,CASTPGQGVGDSPLHF,TRBV25-1,TRBD1,few,TRBJ1-6
TGTGCCAGCAGTTTACTAGGGTCCGGAAACACCATATATTTT,CASSLLGSGNTIYF,TRBV27,-,-,TRBJ1-3
TGTGCCAGCAGACCCCCGGGACAGGGGGCTGAAGCTTTCTTT,CASRPPGQGAEAFF,TRBV6-5,TRBD1,-,TRBJ1-1
TGTGCCAGTAGTACCTGGGACAGGAGAGGGTATGGCTACACCTTC,CASSTWDRRGYGYTF,TRBV19,TRBD1,-,TRBJ1-2
TGTGCCAGCAGCTCACAGGGAGAGGAGACTGAAGCTTTCTTT,CASSSQGEETEAFF,TRBV7-3,-,-,TRBJ1-1
TGTGCCAGCAGTTTATTACTCGGGAGTGGATGGGATACGCAGTATTTT,CASSLLLGSGWDTQYF,TRBV27,-,-,TRBJ2-3
TGTGCCAGCAGTTTCGCCGGGACAGATGGCTACACCTTC,CASSFAGTDGYTF,TRBV6-5,TRBD1,-,TRBJ1-2
TGTGCCACCTCCCCGACTAGCGGGAGGGGTGAGCAGTTCTTC,CATSPTSGRGEQFF,TRBV19,TRBD2,-,TRBJ2-1
TGTGCCAGCAGCCCCCCTAGGCAGTACGAGCAGTACTTC,CASSPPRQYEQYF,TRBV7-2,-,-,TRBJ2-7
TGTGCCAGTAGTCCGGACTGGTCCTGGGAGACCCAGTACTTC,CASSPDWSWETQYF,TRBV19,-,-,TRBJ2-5
TGCGCCAGCAGCCAAGACGTGAACACTGAAGCTTTCTTT,CASSQDVNTEAFF,TRBV4-1,-,few,TRBJ1-1
TGTGCCTGGAGCCCCCCAAGGCCTCCCAACTATGGCTACACCTTC,CAWSPPRPPNYGYTF,TRBV30,-,-,TRBJ1-2
TGTGCCGGCGGGTTAGCGGGGGGGGATGAGCAGTTCTTC,CAGGLAGGDEQFF,TRBV6-5,TRBD2,-,TRBJ2-1
TGTGCCAGCGGGGGGGACAGCTCCTACGAGCAGTACTTC,CASGGDSSYEQYF,TRBV6-8,-,-,TRBJ2-7
TGTGCCAGCTTCCTCTTCTCGTACGCTTTCTTT,CASFLFSYAFF,TRBV28,-,few,TRBJ1-1
TGTGCCAGCAGTGAAGGTTGGCAGGGGAACACCGGGGAGCTGTTTTTT,CASSEGWQGNTGELFF,TRBV25-1,-,-,TRBJ2-2
TGTGCCAGCAGTTTCGACAGGGCCGGCGGCTACACCTTC,CASSFDRAGGYTF,TRBV27,TRBD1,-,TRBJ1-2
TGTGCCAGCAGCATGGGACTAGCGGGAGGCCCCCAAGAGACCCAGTACTTC,CASSMGLAGGPQETQYF,TRBV5-4,TRBD2,-,TRBJ2-5
TGTGCCAGCAGCCTACCAGGGGAGACCCAGTACTTC,CASSLPGETQYF,TRBV6-5,-,-,TRBJ2-5
TGTGCCAGCAGTTACGGATCGGGACGGTCCTACGAGCAGTACTTC,CASSYGSGRSYEQYF,TRBV6-5,-,-,TRBJ2-7
TGTGCCAGCAGCTTAGTAGGGCGGGGGGTATCCTACAATGAGCAGTTCTTC,CASSLVGRGVSYNEQFF,TRBV11-2,TRBD2,-,TRBJ2-1
TGTGCCAGCAGTTTAGGAGACCCCTATGGCTACACCTTC,CASSLGDPYGYTF,TRBV28,-,-,TRBJ1-2
TGCGCCAGCAGCTCGGGACAGGGGAATGAGCAGTTCTTC,CASSSGQGNEQFF,TRBV10-1,TRBD1,-,TRBJ2-1
TGTGCCAGCTCACCACAGGGCTCAACTAATGAAAAACTGTTTTTT,CASSPQGSTNEKLFF,TRBV18,-,once,TRBJ1-4